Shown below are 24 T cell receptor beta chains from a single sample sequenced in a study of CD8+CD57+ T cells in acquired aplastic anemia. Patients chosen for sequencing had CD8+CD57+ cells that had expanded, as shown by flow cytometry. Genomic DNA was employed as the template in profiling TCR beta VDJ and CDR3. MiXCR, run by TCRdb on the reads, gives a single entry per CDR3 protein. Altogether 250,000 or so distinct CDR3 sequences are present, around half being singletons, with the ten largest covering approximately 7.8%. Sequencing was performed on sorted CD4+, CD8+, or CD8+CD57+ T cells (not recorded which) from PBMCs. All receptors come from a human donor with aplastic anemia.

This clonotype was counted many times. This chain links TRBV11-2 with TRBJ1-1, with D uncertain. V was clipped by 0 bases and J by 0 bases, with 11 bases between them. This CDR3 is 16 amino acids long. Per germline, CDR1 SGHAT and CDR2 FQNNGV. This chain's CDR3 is CASSLDYPTLNTEAFF. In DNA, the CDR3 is TGTGCCAGCAGCTTAGACTACCCGACCTTGAACACTGAAGCTTTCTTT.

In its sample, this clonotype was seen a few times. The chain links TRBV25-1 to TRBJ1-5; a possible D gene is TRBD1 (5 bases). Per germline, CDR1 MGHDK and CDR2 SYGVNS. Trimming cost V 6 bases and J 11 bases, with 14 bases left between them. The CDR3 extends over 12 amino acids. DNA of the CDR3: TGTGCCAGCAGCGGGGACCAAGAGACCCAGCATTTT. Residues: CASSGDQETQHF.

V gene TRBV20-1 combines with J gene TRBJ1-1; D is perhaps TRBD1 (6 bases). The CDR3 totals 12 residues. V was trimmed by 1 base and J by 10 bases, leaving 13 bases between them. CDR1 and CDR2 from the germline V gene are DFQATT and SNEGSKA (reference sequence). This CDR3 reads CSARGAGRGAFF. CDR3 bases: TGCAGTGCTAGAGGGGCGGGCAGGGGAGCTTTCTTT.

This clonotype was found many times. CDR3 nucleotide sequence: TGCAGTGCTAGTTCGGGGGTTTTCTCCTACAATGAGCAGTTCTTC. This gives the protein CSASSGVFSYNEQFF. This sequence joins TRBV20-1 and TRBJ2-1; D is perhaps TRBD2 (6 bases). V was trimmed by 3 bases and J by 0 bases, leaving 12 bases between them. The CDR3 extends over 15 amino acids. Looked up from germline, CDR1 is DFQATT and CDR2 is SNEGSKA (reference sequence).

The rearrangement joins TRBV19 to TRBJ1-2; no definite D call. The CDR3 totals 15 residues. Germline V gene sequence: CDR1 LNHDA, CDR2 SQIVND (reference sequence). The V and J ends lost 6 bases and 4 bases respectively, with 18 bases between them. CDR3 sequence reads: CASSLNRLAPYGYTF. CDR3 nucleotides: TGTGCCAGTAGCTTAAATCGCCTTGCCCCCTATGGCTACACCTTC.

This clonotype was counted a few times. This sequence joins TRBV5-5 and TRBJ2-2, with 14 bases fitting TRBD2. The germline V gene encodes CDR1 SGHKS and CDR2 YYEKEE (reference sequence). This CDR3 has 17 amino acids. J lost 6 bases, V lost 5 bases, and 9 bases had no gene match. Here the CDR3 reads CASSMGLAGVLAGELFF. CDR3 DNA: TGTGCCAGCAGTATGGGACTAGCGGGAGTATTGGCCGGGGAGCTGTTTTTT.

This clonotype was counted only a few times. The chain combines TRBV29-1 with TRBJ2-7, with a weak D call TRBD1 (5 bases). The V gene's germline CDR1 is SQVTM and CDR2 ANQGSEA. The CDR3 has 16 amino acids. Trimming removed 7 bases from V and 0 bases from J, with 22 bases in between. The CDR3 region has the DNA TGCAGCGCCCTCGAACGGCAGGGATCCAGCTCCTACGAGCAGTACTTC. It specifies CSALERQGSSSYEQYF.

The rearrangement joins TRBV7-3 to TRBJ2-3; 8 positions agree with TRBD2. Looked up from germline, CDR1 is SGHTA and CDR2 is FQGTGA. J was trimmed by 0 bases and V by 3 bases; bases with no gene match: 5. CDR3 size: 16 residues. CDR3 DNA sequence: TGTGCCAGCAGCTTTTTAGCGGGAACTAGCACAGATACGCAGTATTTT. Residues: CASSFLAGTSTDTQYF.

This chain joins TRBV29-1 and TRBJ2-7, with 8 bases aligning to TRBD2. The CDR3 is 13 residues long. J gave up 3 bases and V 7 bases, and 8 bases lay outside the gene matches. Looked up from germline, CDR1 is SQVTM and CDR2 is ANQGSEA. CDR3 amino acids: CSAGRGLGYEQYF. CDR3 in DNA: TGCAGCGCCGGGAGGGGACTCGGCTACGAGCAGTACTTC.

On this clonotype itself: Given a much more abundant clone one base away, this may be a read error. The CDR3 DNA reads as TGTGCCAGCAGTACGATCTCCTACAATGAGCAGTACTTC. Amino acids: CASSTISYNEQYF. The rearrangement joins TRBV6-5 to TRBJ2-7; D gene uncertain. Per germline, CDR1 MNHEY and CDR2 SVGAGI. V was cut by 5 bases and J by 7 bases, with 15 bases left in between. The CDR3 has 13 amino acids.

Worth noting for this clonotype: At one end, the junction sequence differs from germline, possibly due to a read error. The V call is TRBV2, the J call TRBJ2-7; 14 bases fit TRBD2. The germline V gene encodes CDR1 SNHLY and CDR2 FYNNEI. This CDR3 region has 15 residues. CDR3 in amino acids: CASSDGTSGSDEQYF. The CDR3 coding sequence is TGCGCCAGCAGTGATGGGACTAGCGGGAGCGACGAGCAGTACTTC.

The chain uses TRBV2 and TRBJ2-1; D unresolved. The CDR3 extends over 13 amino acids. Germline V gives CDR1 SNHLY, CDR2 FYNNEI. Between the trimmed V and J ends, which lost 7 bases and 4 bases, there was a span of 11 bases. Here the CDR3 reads CASMRQAYNEQFF. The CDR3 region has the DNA TGTGCCAGCATGCGCCAGGCGTACAATGAGCAGTTCTTC. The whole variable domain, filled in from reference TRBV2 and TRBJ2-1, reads EPEVTQTPSHQVTQMGQEVILRCVPISNHLYFYWYRQILGQKVEFLVSFYNNEISEKSEIFDDQFSVERPDGSNFTLKIRSTKLEDSAMYFCASMRQAYNEQFFGPGTRLTVL.

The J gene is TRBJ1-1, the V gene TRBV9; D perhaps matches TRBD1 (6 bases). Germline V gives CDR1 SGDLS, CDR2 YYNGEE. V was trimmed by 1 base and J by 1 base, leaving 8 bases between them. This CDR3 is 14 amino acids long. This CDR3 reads CASSVQGQNTEAFF. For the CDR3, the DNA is TGTGCCAGCAGCGTACAGGGGCAGAACACTGAAGCTTTCTTT.

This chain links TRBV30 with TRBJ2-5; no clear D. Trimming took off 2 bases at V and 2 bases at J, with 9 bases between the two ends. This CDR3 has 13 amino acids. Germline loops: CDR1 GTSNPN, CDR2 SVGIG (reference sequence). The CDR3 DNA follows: TGTGCCTGGAGTCGGTTGCTTCAAGAGACCCAGTACTTC. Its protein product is CAWSRLLQETQYF.

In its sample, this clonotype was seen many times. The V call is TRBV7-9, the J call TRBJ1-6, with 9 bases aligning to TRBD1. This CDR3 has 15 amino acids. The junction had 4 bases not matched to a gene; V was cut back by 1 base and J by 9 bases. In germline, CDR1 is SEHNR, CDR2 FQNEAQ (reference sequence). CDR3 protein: CASSLGGQGSSPLHF. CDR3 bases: TGTGCCAGCAGCTTAGGGGGACAGGGATCTTCACCCCTCCACTTT. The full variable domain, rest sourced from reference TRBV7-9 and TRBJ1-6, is DTGVSQNPRHKITKRGQNVTFRCDPISEHNRLYWYRQTLGQGPEFLTYFQNEAQLEKSRLLSDRFSAERPKGSFSTLEIQRTEQGDSAMYLCASSLGGQGSSPLHFGNGTRLTVT.

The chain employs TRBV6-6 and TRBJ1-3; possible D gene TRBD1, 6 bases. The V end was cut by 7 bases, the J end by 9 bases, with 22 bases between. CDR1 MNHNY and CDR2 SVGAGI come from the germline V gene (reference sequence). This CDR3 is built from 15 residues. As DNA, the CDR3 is TGTGCCAGCAACTCGATAAGACAGGAGAAGGGCACCATATATTTT. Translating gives CASNSIRQEKGTIYF.

The CDR3 is CASSATAYSYEQYF. For the CDR3, the DNA is TGTGCCAGCAGTGCGACGGCCTACTCCTACGAGCAGTACTTC. This chain links TRBV6-5 with TRBJ2-7, with D uncertain. Looked up from germline, CDR1 is MNHEY and CDR2 is SVGAGI. The CDR3 covers 14 residues. Between the trimmed V and J ends, which lost 5 bases and 0 bases, there was a span of 11 bases.

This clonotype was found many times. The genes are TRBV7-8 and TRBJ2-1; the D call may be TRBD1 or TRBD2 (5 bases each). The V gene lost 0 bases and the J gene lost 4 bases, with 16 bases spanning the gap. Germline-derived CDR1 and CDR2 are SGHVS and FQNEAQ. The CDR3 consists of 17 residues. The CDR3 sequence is CASSLAGVSVRYNEQFF. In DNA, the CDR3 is TGTGCCAGCAGCTTAGCGGGGGTTAGCGTTCGTTACAATGAGCAGTTCTTC. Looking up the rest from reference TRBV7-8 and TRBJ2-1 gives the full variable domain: GAGVSQSPRYKVAKRGQDVALRCDPISGHVSLFWYQQALGQGPEFLTYFQNEAQLDKSGLPSDRFFAERPEGSVSTLKIQRTQQEDSAVYLCASSLAGVSVRYNEQFFGPGTRLTVL.

For the CDR3, the DNA is TGCAGTGCTAGTAGGGGTAGCACAGATACGCAGTATTTT. Translating it yields CSASRGSTDTQYF. The chain employs TRBV20-1 and TRBJ2-3; D may be TRBD1 (5 bases). Germline V gene sequence: CDR1 DFQATT, CDR2 SNEGSKA (reference sequence). With 3 bases removed from V and 0 bases from J, the gap between germline ends came to 7 bases. This CDR3 has 13 amino acids.

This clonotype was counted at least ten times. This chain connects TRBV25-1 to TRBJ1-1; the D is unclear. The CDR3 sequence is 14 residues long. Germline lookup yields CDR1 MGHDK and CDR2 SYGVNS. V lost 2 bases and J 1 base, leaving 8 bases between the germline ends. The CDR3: CASSEGEGNTEAFF. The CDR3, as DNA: TGTGCCAGCAGTGAAGGGGAGGGGAACACTGAAGCTTTCTTT.

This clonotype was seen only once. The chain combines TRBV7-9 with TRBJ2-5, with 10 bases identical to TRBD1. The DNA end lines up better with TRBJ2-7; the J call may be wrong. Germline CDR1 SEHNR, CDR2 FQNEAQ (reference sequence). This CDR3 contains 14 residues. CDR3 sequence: CASSPRDRGHEQYF. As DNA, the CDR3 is TGTGCCAGCAGCCCGCGGGACAGGGGCCACGAGCAGTACTTC.

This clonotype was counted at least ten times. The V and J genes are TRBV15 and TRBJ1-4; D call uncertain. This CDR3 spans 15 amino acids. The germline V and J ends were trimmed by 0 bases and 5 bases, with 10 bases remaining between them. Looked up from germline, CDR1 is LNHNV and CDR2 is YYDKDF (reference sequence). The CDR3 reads CATSRERQLNEKLFF. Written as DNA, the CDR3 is TGTGCCACCAGCAGAGAGAGACAATTAAATGAAAAACTGTTTTTT.

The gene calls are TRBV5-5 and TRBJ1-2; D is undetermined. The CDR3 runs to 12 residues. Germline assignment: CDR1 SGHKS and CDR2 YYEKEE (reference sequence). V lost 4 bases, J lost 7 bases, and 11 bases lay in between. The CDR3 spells CASSVDLGGYTF. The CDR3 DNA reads TGTGCCAGCAGCGTGGACCTGGGTGGCTACACCTTC.

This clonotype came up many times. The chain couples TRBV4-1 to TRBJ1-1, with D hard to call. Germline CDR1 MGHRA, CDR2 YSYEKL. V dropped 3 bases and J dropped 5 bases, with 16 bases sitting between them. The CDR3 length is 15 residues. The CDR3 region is CASSQLTSSGTEAFF. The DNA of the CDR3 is TGCGCCAGCAGCCAGCTGACGTCCTCAGGAACTGAAGCTTTCTTT.